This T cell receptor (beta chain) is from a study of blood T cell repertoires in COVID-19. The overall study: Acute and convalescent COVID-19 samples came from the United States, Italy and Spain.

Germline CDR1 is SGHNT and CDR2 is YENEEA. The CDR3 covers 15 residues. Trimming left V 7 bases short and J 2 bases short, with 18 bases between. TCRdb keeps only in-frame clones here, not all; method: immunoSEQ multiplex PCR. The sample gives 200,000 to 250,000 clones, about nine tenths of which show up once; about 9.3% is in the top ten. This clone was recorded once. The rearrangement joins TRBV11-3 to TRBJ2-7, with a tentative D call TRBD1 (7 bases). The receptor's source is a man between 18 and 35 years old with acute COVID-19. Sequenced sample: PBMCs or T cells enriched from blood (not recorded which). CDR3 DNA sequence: TGTGCCAGCAAGGAGGGGACAGACTTAACCTACGAGCAGTACTTC. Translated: CASKEGTDLTYEQYF.